This T cell receptor beta chain is from a study of metastatic and nonmetastatic thyroid tumors. Study information: Across peripheral blood and tumor or nodule tissue samples taken from malignant and benign thyroid patients, the repertoires were compared with one another.

This clone appeared many times. Its antigen is unidentified. As handled by the study authors: Clinicopathological groups supplied CDR3 differences that were used to build a distant-metastasis classifier for papillary thyroid cancer. TCRdb re-clonotyped the PCR reads via MiXCR. The V and J calls reflect TCRdb's pipeline rather than the authors' work. The profile covers about 24,000 clones, with approximately 20% appearing a single time and over 6.5% taken by the ten largest. Every patient underwent thyroid surgery untreated. CDR1 and CDR2 (germline): LNHDA, SQIVND (reference sequence). CDR3 length: 14 amino acids. Trimming pared 8 bases from V and 1 base from J, leaving 13 bases between. The study's findings and limits: Across blood and tumor, TCR beta diversity in malignant thyroid tumors was reportedly significantly higher than in benign nodules.

The receptor was derived from a female donor with papillary thyroid cancer or a benign thyroid nodule (not recorded which). Some clones in this sample may be carry-over from other donors' samples. The sequenced material came from blood. This chain uses TRBV19 with TRBJ2-3; D possibly matches TRBD1 or TRBD2 (5 bases each). DNA of the CDR3: TGTGCCAGTGGGACGGATGGACGCACAGATACGCAGTATTTT. This sequence encodes CASGTDGRTDTQYF.